These 16 T cell receptor beta chains share one sample of origin, sequenced in a study of tumor-infiltrating lymphocytes in primary liver carcinoma. From approximately 20-30 mg of unsorted bulk tissue, DNA and RNA were co-extracted together. With a constant-region primer, TCR beta cDNA was made from approximately 520 ng of total RNA. What produced the TCR beta libraries was three nested multiplex PCR rounds using slightly modified ARM-PCR. Running approximately 10 cycles apiece, the first two PCR rounds relied on TRBV1-TRBV30 forward primers together with a C-beta reverse primer. TCRdb re-called the multiplex PCR reads through MiXCR, storing one row per CDR3 protein. The sample has around 70,000 distinct CDR3 sequences; over 60% are singletons. The source material was liver tumor tissue from sampling region 4. Noted subset: tumor region T4, right-lateral pole. Receptor source: a man aged 40-49 years with primary liver carcinoma and hepatitis B virus infection.

This chain uses TRBV28 with TRBJ2-7, with D unclear. CDR1 is MDHEN, CDR2 SYDVKM, per germline. The length of the CDR3 is 15 residues. Trimming left V 7 bases short and J 1 base short, with 17 bases between. This CDR3 is CASNPPLRRSYEQYF. CDR3 coding DNA: TGTGCCAGCAATCCGCCTTTACGACGATCCTACGAGCAGTACTTC.

Concerning this clonotype itself: The junction shows a germline mismatch at one end, possibly a read error. The genes are TRBV6-1 and TRBJ2-7, with TRBD1 matching 7 bases. This CDR3 contains 15 residues. Germline V gene sequence: CDR1 MNHNS, CDR2 SASEGT. In nucleotides, the CDR3 is TGTGCCAGCTGGGCTCCGGGACAGAGATCCTACGATCAGTACTTC. This translates into CASWAPGQRSYDQYF.

With regard to this clonotype: The junction shows a germline mismatch at one end, possibly a read error. This rearrangement joins TRBV6-5 to TRBJ2-7; no clear D. The CDR3 contains 14 residues. From germline, CDR1 is MNHEY and CDR2 SVGAGI. The chain's CDR3 is CASSYGLGGYERYF. The CDR3 bases are TGTGCCAGCAGTTACGGCCTGGGCGGCTACGAGCGGTACTTC.

Points on this clonotype: The CDR3 does not end in the conserved phenylalanine or tryptophan, so this is likely a read error. It is unclear where the CDR3 begins or ends on the DNA, so no DNA is shown, and the CDR3 is as TCRdb lists it. The chain couples TRBV13 to TRBJ2-7; TRBD1 was called by the table and not checked on the DNA. Both ends counted, the CDR3 spans 11 residues. CDR1 is PRHDT, CDR2 FYEKMQ, per germline (reference sequence). Here the CDR3 reads CASSLGQGSCL.

This clonotype was seen a handful of times. J is TRBJ2-7 and V is TRBV11-2; 9 positions agree with TRBD1. CDR3 length: 14 residues. The germline V gene encodes CDR1 SGHAT and CDR2 FQNNGV. V dropped 8 bases and J dropped 4; count of bases not matched to a gene: 9. The CDR3 DNA reads TGTGCCAGCTCTACAGGGGGCCGGAGGTACGAGCAGTACTTC. It is translated as CASSTGGRRYEQYF.

About this clonotype itself: A read error may be the cause here, since a much bigger clone is one base away. The CDR3 loop reads CSSSDSGLSNTGELFF. In nucleotides, the CDR3 is TGTTCCAGCAGTGACTCGGGACTCTCGAACACCGGGGAGCTGTTTTTT. This rearrangement joins TRBV6-4 to TRBJ2-2; tentative D call: TRBD2 (6 bases). The CDR3 is 16 residues long. Germline lookup yields CDR1 MRHNA and CDR2 SNTAGT.

This clonotype was observed a single time. The rearrangement uses TRBV10-3 and TRBJ1-1; TRBD1 matches 7 bases. Looked up from germline, CDR1 is ENHRY and CDR2 is SYGVKD. After removal of 2 bases from V and 3 bases from J, the junction contained 6 bases not matched to a gene. The CDR3 length is 15 residues. CDR3 protein: CAISENRGEDTEAFF. CDR3 nucleotides: TGTGCCATCAGTGAGAACAGGGGTGAGGACACTGAAGCTTTCTTT.

This chain uses TRBV28 with TRBJ1-5; D is perhaps TRBD1 (6 bases). Germline lookup yields CDR1 MDHEN and CDR2 SYDVKM. Trimming took off 3 bases at V and 0 bases at J, with 21 bases between the two ends. The CDR3 runs 19 residues. CDR3 in DNA: TGTGCCAGCAGTTTCCATCGGGGGGTGGGGGCTTATAGCAATCAGCCCCAGCATTTT. Residues: CASSFHRGVGAYSNQPQHF.

Of note for this clonotype: The conserved final phenylalanine or tryptophan is absent from the CDR3, which likely points to a read error. The chain carries TRBV11-2 and TRBJ2-5, with D possibly being TRBD2 (6 bases). Per germline, CDR1 SGHAT and CDR2 FQNNGV. CDR3 length: 16 amino acids. CDR3 nucleotide sequence: TGTGTCAACAGATCCCGGGACTCGGCCTACCAAGAGACCCAGTACTTA. Translated: CVNRSRDSAYQETQYL.

Comments on this clonotype: It is likely a read error, because the conserved phenylalanine at the end of the CDR3 is missing. The genes are TRBV12-3 or TRBV12-4 and TRBJ1-1; the match to TRBD1 covers 7 bases. There are 13 residues in the CDR3. CDR3 sequence (DNA): TGTGCCAGCAGTGTGACAGGGTCGACTGAGGCTTTCTCT. Protein sequence: CASSVTGSTEAFS.

As to this clonotype: Because it lacks the conserved phenylalanine or tryptophan at the end, this CDR3 is likely a read error. The chain is built from TRBV7-8 and TRBJ2-1, with 7 nucleotides matching TRBD2. Germline CDR1 is SGHVS and CDR2 is FQNEAQ. This CDR3 comprises 15 residues. The CDR3 DNA reads TGTACCAGCAGGGCTAGCGGTTCCCCTCTCGGGGAGCAGTTCCTC. Residues: CTSRASGSPLGEQFL.

This clonotype was detected once. A much larger clone sits a single nucleotide away, making a read error possible. V and J are TRBV28 and TRBJ1-2, with D tentatively TRBD1 (5 bases). Germline V gene data show CDR1 as MDHEN and CDR2 as SYDVKM. This CDR3 comprises 13 residues. The CDR3 DNA reads TGTGCCAGCAGTTCGCAGGGTTCCTATGTCTACACCTTC. This sequence encodes CASSSQGSYVYTF.

The count of this clonotype is one. This may be a read error: a much more frequent sequence differs by one nucleotide. The chain employs TRBV24-1 and TRBJ2-3; D is undetermined. The CDR3 has 13 residues. Germline CDR1 KGHDR, CDR2 SFDVKD. CDR3 protein: CATGDTPSDTQYF. The CDR3 DNA is TGTGCCACCGGTGATACACCCAGTGATACGCAGTATTTT.

The CDR3 protein is CIARRTVHDEQYV. Here the CDR3 DNA reads TGCATCGCAAGGCGGACAGTCCATGACGAGCAGTATGTC. V usage is TRBV29-1 and J usage is TRBJ2-7; the D gene is possibly TRBD1 (6 bases). Germline lookup yields CDR1 SQVTM and CDR2 ANQGSEA. CDR3 length: 13 amino acids.

CDR3 sequence reads: CASSPISRAYQPQHF. CDR3 nucleotide sequence: TGTGCCAGCAGTCCCATTAGCAGGGCCTATCAGCCCCAGCATTTT. V usage is TRBV28 and J usage is TRBJ1-5; possible D gene TRBD1, 5 bases. This CDR3 has 15 amino acids. V shed 5 bases and J shed 5 bases, with 16 bases lying between them. Per the germline V gene, CDR1 is MDHEN and CDR2 is SYDVKM.

This clonotype was picked up many times. The chain couples TRBV30 to TRBJ1-1; no reliable D call. Trimming shortened V by 4 bases and J by 3 bases, and 9 bases separated the two germline ends. Looked up from germline, CDR1 is GTSNPN and CDR2 is SVGIG (reference sequence). The CDR3 covers 12 residues. The CDR3 sequence is CAWTLRDTEAFF. The CDR3, as DNA: TGTGCCTGGACTCTAAGGGACACTGAAGCTTTCTTT.